One sample yielded the 8 T cell receptor beta chains listed below, sequenced in a study of T cell changes during pregnancy in multiple sclerosis. TCRdb's table, derived via immunoSEQ multiplex PCR, lists solely in-frame clones and lacks some. The sample lists about 45,000 clones, roughly 90% occurring once. The material sequenced was CD8+ T cells from peripheral blood mononuclear cells, taken in the second trimester of pregnancy. Every receptor here comes from a female donor with multiple sclerosis, enrolled in a pregnancy study.

V gene TRBV14 combines with J gene TRBJ1-2; D may be TRBD1 (5 bases). V lost 1 base and J lost 7, with 25 bases in between. Germline CDR1 SGHDN, CDR2 FVKESK. This CDR3 region has 18 residues. This CDR3 reads CASSQGPTRVYRESGYTF. In nucleotides, the CDR3 is TGTGCCAGCAGCCAAGGACCCACCAGGGTGTATCGCGAGAGTGGCTACACCTTC.

The V call is TRBV19, the J call TRBJ2-7, with 7 bases identical to TRBD2. The V and J ends lost 3 bases and 3 bases, in that order; junction bases with no gene match: 5. Germline V lookup: CDR1 LNHDA, CDR2 SQIVND (reference sequence). CDR3 length: 14 amino acids. CDR3 DNA sequence: TGTGCCAGTAGTATGATAGGGGAGGGCTACGAGCAGTACTTC. Translation gives CASSMIGEGYEQYF.

In regard to this clone: A read error may account for a junction end that differs from germline. The CDR3 loop reads CAGSEWGPSGTLRNYEQYF. CDR3 bases: TGTGCCGGCAGTGAATGGGGTCCTTCCGGGACACTAAGGAACTACGAGCAGTACTTC. V usage is TRBV6-1 and J usage is TRBJ2-7, with D possibly TRBD1 on 6 matching bases. The CDR3 extends over 19 amino acids. CDR1 and CDR2 from the germline V gene are MNHNS and SASEGT.

The V gene is TRBV9, the J gene TRBJ1-2; D might be TRBD1 (5 bases). Germline values: CDR1 SGDLS, CDR2 YYNGEE. The CDR3 contains 12 residues. V lost 3 bases and J 6 bases, leaving 9 bases between the germline ends. CDR3 nucleotide sequence: TGTGCCAGCAGCGCTCAGGGCAATGGCTACACCTTC. This translates into CASSAQGNGYTF.

A single count supports this clone. The J gene is TRBJ2-1, the V gene TRBV6-1; D unclear. This CDR3 has 15 residues. In germline, CDR1 is MNHNS, CDR2 SASEGT. V was trimmed by 2 bases and J by 0 bases, leaving 8 bases between them. The chain's CDR3 is CASSELRSSYNEQFF. CDR3 sequence (DNA): TGTGCCAGCAGTGAATTACGGAGCTCCTACAATGAGCAGTTCTTC.

V and J are TRBV7-2 and TRBJ2-4; the match to TRBD2 covers 9 bases. The junction had 8 bases not matched to a gene; V was cut back by 5 bases and J by 0 bases. Germline-derived CDR1 and CDR2 are SGHTA and FQGNSA. This CDR3 is 17 amino acids long. The CDR3 coding sequence is TGTGCCAGCAGCCCAGAGACTAGCGGACTAGCCAAAAACATTCAGTACTTC. Protein: CASSPETSGLAKNIQYF.

V and J are TRBV2 and TRBJ2-3; 9 nucleotides agree with TRBD1. V shed 4 bases and J 5 bases; nucleotides not matched to a gene: 10. The germline V gene has CDR1 SNHLY and CDR2 FYNNEI. The CDR3 has 16 amino acids. The CDR3 DNA sequence: TGTGCCAGCAGTGGGCCCGGGACAGGGAGAGGAGATACGCAGTATTTT. Its translation is CASSGPGTGRGDTQYF.

This clone came up once. The chain is built from TRBV5-4 and TRBJ2-7; D remains ambiguous. V was shortened by 0 bases and J by 5 bases, with 6 bases between the two germline ends. In germline, CDR1 is SGHNT, CDR2 YYREEE (reference sequence). The CDR3 is 12 amino acids. CDR3 DNA: TGTGCCAGCAGCTTGGGGGCGAACGAGCAGTACTTC. Translating gives CASSLGANEQYF.